This TCR beta chain was observed in a study of T cells in localized non-small cell lung cancer (TCRdb year 2020). In terms of the full investigation: Comparing tumors with uninvolved tumor-adjacent lungs, the study looked at the T cell repertoires of 200 to 250 patients with early-stage NSCLC. NSCLC patients had a mean age of roughly 69 years, and more than 120 were male and about 98 female. The cohort consisted of approximately 240 treatment-naive NSCLC patients whose localized lung tumors had been resected. Overall study outcomes, separate from this receptor: Because of the exploratory design, TCR variables were selected using unadjusted p-values without false-discovery rate correction. Of the top 100 tumor clones, a median of around 57 were detected in paired uninvolved adjacent lung; under 35 were also among that lung's top 100. Because multi-region tumor sequencing was not done, intratumor heterogeneity could not be ruled out. Higher T cell density in blood was associated with longer overall survival, whereas higher clonality in adjacent lung was associated with shorter survival. Uninvolved tumor-adjacent lung showed the highest T cell clonality, higher than tumor, which suggests more focused antigenic responses in the uninvolved tumor-adjacent lung.

A remark on this clone: This clone's antigen is unknown. No base quality values were provided; no much bigger clone lies one nucleotide off.

The germline V gene specifies SGHTA as CDR1 and FQGTGA as CDR2. The CDR3, from cysteine to phenylalanine, totals 15 residues. The retained sequence is limited to the CDR3, 45 bases, with the frame set at the first base. Between the V and J ends, shortened by 5 bases and 0 bases respectively, the junction contains 11 bases. TCR beta CDR3 regions were sequenced from DNA using the immunoSEQ Assay. The published analysis was carried out like this. T cell density was computed as TCR beta template counts normalized to usable DNA estimated by amplifying housekeeping genes. Using the preseqR package, richness was estimated by extrapolating to 120,000 templates for tissue samples and 400,000 templates for PBMC samples. Clonality was defined as one minus Pielou's evenness. Tissue-enriched TCRs were identified by differential abundance testing using productive amino-acid clonotypes, minimum total count 5 and alpha 0.1. Repertoire overlap between compartments was quantified with the Jaccard Index and Morisita Overlap Index. GLIPH grouped TCR beta CDR3s together with public tetramer-defined viral CDR3s, and a viral motif had to include at least three viral sequences and show V-gene enrichment. In its TCRdb copy, this immuneACCESS table keeps in-frame sequences only and misses some clones. Where compared with another copy, unresolved V genes explain less than half of these, and the others have no known cause. V and J calls and clone size come straight from that table; D and trimming were deduced from the DNA. In all, the sample holds about 31,000 clones, and around 90% of those were seen once. 4% to 4.5% of the sample is in the top ten clones.

At diagnosis, peripheral blood, uninvolved tumor-adjacent lung and tumor were collected and were preserved as a mix of fresh-frozen and FFPE material. For TCR repertoire profiling, blood samples were analyzed in the form of peripheral blood mononuclear cells. Material: peripheral blood mononuclear cells, obtained before any cancer treatment. Here the chain combines TRBV7-3 and TRBJ2-1, and TRBD2 may be the D gene, going by 5 matching bases. This clonotype originated in a woman between 35 and 75 years old with stage III lung adenocarcinoma. This receptor carries the CDR3 CASSGGLSSYNEQFF. At the DNA level, the sequence is TGTGCCAGCAGCGGCGGGTTGAGCTCCTACAATGAGCAGTTCTTC.